These T cell receptor beta chains were read from a single sample in a study of beta chain features in type 1 diabetes. Libraries were prepared by immunoSEQ multiplex PCR; TCRdb keeps only in-frame clonotypes and omits some of them. The repertoire holds 300,000 to 400,000 clones, with 9.5% to 11% as singletons. Sample: naive CD4+ T cells from blood. The receptors were gathered from a woman in her 30s in good health. Both conserved end residues are part of each CDR3. A D gene is named only where the DNA matches it firmly. Part of the rows lack a size; the others show once, few, many or a class for expanded clones.

.	15	TRBV7-9	TRBJ2-1	TRBD2	CASSLTAGGRNEQFF	TGTGCCAGCAGCTTAACAGCGGGAGGGAGGAATGAGCAGTTCTTC
few	15	TRBV28	TRBJ2-1	TRBD1	CASTQGQVPSNEQFF	TGTGCCAGCACCCAAGGACAGGTACCCTCCAATGAGCAGTTCTTC
few	14	TRBV25-1	TRBJ2-1	.	CASSPRDFFNEQFF	TGTGCCAGCAGTCCACGGGACTTCTTCAATGAGCAGTTCTTC
.	11	TRBV2	TRBJ2-7	.	CASRAAYEQYF	TGTGCCAGCAGGGCGGCCTACGAGCAGTACTTC
.	15	TRBV30	TRBJ2-6	.	CAWNFGGSGANVLTF	TGTGCCTGGAACTTTGGGGGGTCTGGGGCCAACGTCCTGACTTTC
few	14	TRBV5-1	TRBJ2-1	TRBD1	CASRDYRGSDEQFF	TGCGCCAGCAGGGATTACAGGGGGTCCGATGAGCAGTTCTTC
.	14	TRBV7-3	TRBJ2-2	.	CASSPIPGFGELFF	TGTGCCAGCAGCCCCATCCCGGGGTTCGGGGAGCTGTTTTTT
few	15	TRBV5-4	TRBJ2-7	.	CASSWYRDTSYEQYF	TGTGCCAGCAGTTGGTATAGGGACACTTCCTACGAGCAGTACTTC
.	15	TRBV5-1	TRBJ2-3	.	CASSTRTLDTDTQYF	TGCGCCAGCAGCACGAGGACTCTCGACACAGATACGCAGTATTTT
.	15	TRBV25-1	TRBJ2-7	.	CASSELTRDPYEQYF	TGTGCCAGCAGTGAATTAACCAGGGATCCATACGAGCAGTACTTC
.	15	TRBV7-3	TRBJ2-5	TRBD2	CASSQGLADQETQYF	TGTGCCAGCAGCCAGGGACTAGCGGACCAAGAGACCCAGTACTTC
.	16	TRBV4-2	TRBJ2-7	TRBD2	CASSQDGSGSLYEQYF	TGTGCCAGCAGCCAAGATGGTAGCGGGAGCTTGTACGAGCAGTACTTC
.	13	TRBV7-2	TRBJ2-7	.	CASSVSSPYEQYF	TGTGCCAGCAGCGTTAGCAGTCCCTACGAGCAGTACTTC
few	15	TRBV28	TRBJ2-1	TRBD2	CASSPGTSADHEQFF	TGTGCCAGCAGCCCAGGGACTAGCGCGGACCATGAGCAGTTCTTC
.	15	TRBV28	TRBJ2-5	TRBD1	CASKMDRGRQETQYF	TGTGCCAGTAAGATGGACAGGGGCCGACAAGAGACCCAGTACTTC
few	14	TRBV11-3	TRBJ2-3	.	CASSLDRRADTQYF	TGTGCCAGCAGCTTAGACAGGCGCGCCGATACGCAGTATTTT
.	14	TRBV4-3	TRBJ2-7	.	CASSQDGASSEQYF	TGCGCCAGCAGCCAAGATGGGGCTTCCAGCGAGCAGTACTTC
few	13	TRBV5-1	TRBJ2-1	.	CASSHGSGNEQFF	TGCGCCAGCAGCCACGGATCGGGGAATGAGCAGTTCTTC
.	13	TRBV28	TRBJ2-5	.	CASSSAGAETQYF	TGTGCCAGCAGTTCGGCGGGCGCGGAGACCCAGTACTTC
.	15	TRBV9	TRBJ1-5	.	CASSVAGEGNQPQHF	TGTGCCAGCAGCGTAGCCGGGGAAGGGAATCAGCCCCAGCATTTT
.	15	TRBV7-9	TRBJ2-7	TRBD1	CASSLAGTGSYEQYF	TGTGCCAGCAGCTTAGCAGGGACAGGGTCCTACGAGCAGTACTTC
.	17	TRBV25-1	TRBJ2-4	TRBD1	CASSEAGTGLAKNIQYF	TGTGCCAGCAGTGAGGCTGGGACAGGGCTAGCCAAAAACATTCAGTACTTC
few	14	TRBV30	TRBJ2-7	.	CAWSVGGHIYEQYF	TGTGCCTGGAGTGTTGGCGGGCACATCTACGAGCAGTACTTC
.	15	TRBV4-2	TRBJ2-1	TRBD2	CASSLIAGPYNEQFF	TGTGCCAGCAGCCTAATAGCGGGACCATACAATGAGCAGTTCTTC
few	15	TRBV7-2	TRBJ2-1	TRBD1	CASSPTGQGINEQFF	TGTGCCAGCAGCCCAACAGGACAGGGGATCAATGAGCAGTTCTTC
.	12	TRBV7-2	TRBJ1-2	.	CASSLSGRVNTF	TGTGCCAGCAGCTTGTCCGGGAGAGTAAATACCTTC
.	15	TRBV15	TRBJ2-7	.	CATSREGGGGYEQYF	TGTGCCACCAGCAGGGAAGGAGGGGGCGGCTACGAGCAGTACTTC
.	15	TRBV9	TRBJ2-4	TRBD2	CASSASGRKGDIQYF	TGTGCCAGCAGCGCTAGCGGGAGGAAAGGGGACATTCAGTACTTC
few	13	TRBV6-4	TRBJ1-5	.	CASSPDSLQPQHF	TGTGCCAGCAGTCCTGACAGTTTGCAGCCCCAGCATTTT
.	16	TRBV27	TRBJ2-2	TRBD2	CASSAPGLPNTGELFF	TGTGCCAGCAGTGCACCGGGACTACCGAACACCGGGGAGCTGTTTTTT